This TCR beta chain was retrieved from a study of blood T cell repertoires in COVID-19. Study overall: Samples came from the United States, Italy and Spain, spanning acute and convalescent COVID-19.

This clone was found once. TCRdb keeps only in-frame clones here, not all; method: immunoSEQ multiplex PCR. The table has under 350,000 clones, under 95% seen once; the top ten hold approximately 2.5%. Participant age was roughly 18 to 100 years, and participants resided in 24 US areas. Clinical histories supplied by participants themselves formed the basis of cohort assignment. What the recovered Cohort 3 donors had was two negative PCRs, clearance, or symptom resolution. Germline values: CDR1 LNHDA, CDR2 SQIVND (reference sequence). The V end was cut by 1 base, the J end by 4 bases, with 13 bases between. The CDR3 sequence is 15 residues long.

The chain uses TRBV19 and TRBJ1-2, with D possibly TRBD1 on 5 matching bases. Sequencing input: PBMCs or T cells enriched from blood (not recorded which). The receptor's source is a man aged 55 to 70 who had recovered from COVID-19. CDR3 coding DNA: TGTGCCAGTAGTATAGCCGGGTCAGGGTTCTATGGCTACACCTTC. Translated, it gives CASSIAGSGFYGYTF.